The 2 T cell receptor beta chains given below trace back to one sample, sequenced in a study of T cell responses to AZD1222 COVID-19 vaccine. The method was immunoSEQ multiplex PCR; TCRdb's version includes in-frame clones alone and lacks a portion of them. The sample includes around 140,000 clones, roughly 90% of them seen just once. Specimen: peripheral blood, collected on day 0 of AZD1222 vaccination. The receptors were gathered from an adult in good health.

J is TRBJ2-5 and V is TRBV27; TRBD1 agrees at 10 bases. V gave up 5 bases and J gave up 7 bases; unmatched junction bases: 7. This CDR3 region has 14 residues. CDR1 MNHEY and CDR2 SMNVEV come from the germline V gene (reference sequence). CDR3 sequence (DNA): TGTGCCAGCAGTCCGGGACAGGGGAGTGGGACCCAGTACTTC. Protein: CASSPGQGSGTQYF.

J is TRBJ1-2 and V is TRBV25-1, with a tentative D call TRBD1 (6 bases). Between the trimmed V and J ends, which lost 6 bases and 3 bases, there was a span of 11 bases. The CDR3 covers 13 residues. In germline, CDR1 is MGHDK, CDR2 SYGVNS. The CDR3 region has the DNA TGTGCCAGCAGCGAGACAGGAGACTATGGCTACACCTTC. This codes for CASSETGDYGYTF.